These 14 T cell receptor beta chains share one sample of origin, sequenced in a study of shared clonotypes between healthy human individuals. Sequencing was performed with immunoSEQ multiplex PCR; in TCRdb, only in-frame clones are kept and a portion is missing. The table lists 980,000 or so clones, around three quarters of them singletons. Sequencing was carried out using memory CD4+ T cells sorted from blood. Subset of the sample: CD45RA-negative fraction. These receptors came from a man younger than 35 in good health.

The chain carries TRBV7-9 and TRBJ1-3; no firm D call. The V and J ends lost 5 bases and 6 bases respectively, with 11 bases between them. Germline V CDR1 and CDR2: SEHNR, FQNEAQ (reference sequence). The CDR3 covers 13 residues. CDR3 sequence reads: CASSQNPANTIYF. The CDR3 DNA follows: TGTGCCAGCAGCCAGAACCCGGCAAACACCATATATTTT.

This chain links TRBV28 with TRBJ1-2; D is undetermined. The length of the CDR3 is 14 residues. V was shortened by 6 bases and J by 1 base, with 12 bases between the two germline ends. CDR1 is MDHEN and CDR2 is SYDVKM in the germline V gene. Here the CDR3 reads CASSLSRINYGYTF. As DNA, the CDR3 is TGTGCCAGCAGCCTCAGCAGGATTAACTATGGCTACACCTTC.

In its sample, this clone was seen a few times. This chain links TRBV30 with TRBJ2-7; TRBD2 matches at 9 bases. The CDR3 contains 12 residues. Germline V lookup: CDR1 GTSNPN, CDR2 SVGIG (reference sequence). V lost 4 bases, J lost 8 bases, and 6 bases stayed unmatched. The CDR3 DNA sequence: TGTGCCTGGAAGGGCGGGAGGGGTCAGCAGTACTTC. This encodes CAWKGGRGQQYF.

This sequence joins TRBV5-6 and TRBJ2-7; TRBD2 aligns across 9 bases. The V segment lost 4 bases and the J segment 2 bases; nucleotides outside the gene matches: 4. Germline V gene data show CDR1 as SGHDT and CDR2 as YYEEEE. This CDR3 contains 14 residues. CDR3 region: CASSAGLAAYEQYF. The CDR3 region has the DNA TGTGCCAGCAGCGCGGGACTAGCCGCCTACGAGCAGTACTTC. Using reference TRBV5-6 and TRBJ2-7 for the parts outside the CDR3, the full variable domain is DAGVTQSPTHLIKTRGQQVTLRCSPKSGHDTVSWYQQALGQGPQFIFQYYEEEERQRGNFPDRFSGHQFPNYSSELNVNALLLGDSALYLCASSAGLAAYEQYFGPGTRLTVT.

The V call is TRBV9, the J call TRBJ2-2; 13 bases fit TRBD2. CDR3 length: 19 residues. J lost 4 bases, V lost 0 bases, and 9 bases had no gene match. The V gene's germline CDR1 is SGDLS and CDR2 YYNGEE. CDR3 loop: CASSVAQLAGGPGTGELFF. For the CDR3, the DNA is TGTGCCAGCAGCGTAGCCCAACTAGCGGGAGGGCCGGGCACCGGGGAGCTGTTTTTT.

This chain uses TRBV6-5 with TRBJ2-5; 9 nucleotides agree with TRBD1. V lost 0 bases to trimming and J lost 5 bases; unmatched junction nucleotides: 7. CDR1 is MNHEY, CDR2 SVGAGI, per germline. The CDR3 sequence is 16 residues long. CDR3 bases: TGTGCCAGCAGTTACTCGTGGGACAGGGAGTGGGAGACCCAGTACTTC. It is translated as CASSYSWDREWETQYF.

This clone was recorded only once. The chain recombines TRBV5-1 with TRBJ2-7, with 8 bases identical to TRBD2. Germline V gene data show CDR1 as SGHRS and CDR2 as YFSETQ. V was clipped by 0 bases and J by 3 bases; unmatched bases: 2. This CDR3 spans 14 amino acids. The CDR3 coding sequence is TGCGCCAGCAGCTTGGAGCGGGAGAACTACGAGCAGTACTTC. As protein: CASSLERENYEQYF.

V usage is TRBV18 and J usage is TRBJ1-1; D is possibly TRBD1 (5 bases). The ends were cut back, 3 bases at V and 0 bases at J, with 11 bases in the middle. Germline CDR1 and CDR2: KGHSH and LQKENI. This CDR3 comprises 15 residues. The CDR3 DNA reads as TGTGCCAGCTCACCTACAGGAGGCATGAACACTGAAGCTTTCTTT. Its translation is CASSPTGGMNTEAFF.

The V and J genes are TRBV14 and TRBJ1-1, with D possibly TRBD1 on 6 matching bases. There are 13 residues in the CDR3. Germline V gene sequence: CDR1 SGHDN, CDR2 FVKESK. V dropped 8 bases and J dropped 0 bases, with 10 bases sitting between them. The CDR3 is CASATGMNTEAFF. CDR3 nucleotides: TGTGCCAGCGCCACAGGGATGAACACTGAAGCTTTCTTT.

The rearrangement links TRBV5-1 to TRBJ2-3; 8 nucleotides agree with TRBD2. Trimming at V came to 4 bases and at J to 4 bases, leaving 8 bases not matched to a gene. The CDR3 sequence is 15 residues long. Germline CDR1 reads SGHRS; CDR2 reads YFSETQ. CDR3 bases: TGCGCCAGCAGCCCCCGGGAGGGCCGCGCAGATACGCAGTATTTT. Amino acid sequence: CASSPREGRADTQYF. The entire variable domain, with the rest obtained from reference TRBV5-1 and TRBJ2-3, is as follows: KAGVTQTPRYLIKTRGQQVTLSCSPISGHRSVSWYQQTPGQGLQFLFEYFSETQRNKGNFPGRFSGRQFSNSRSEMNVSTLELGDSALYLCASSPREGRADTQYFGPGTRLTVL.

This clone was observed once. The chain couples TRBV30 to TRBJ2-1, with D possibly TRBD2 on 7 matching bases. This CDR3 has 14 amino acids. Between the trimmed V and J ends, which lost 3 bases and 10 bases, there was a span of 19 bases. Germline lookup yields CDR1 GTSNPN and CDR2 SVGIG (reference sequence). The CDR3 reads CAWRNRGAGKEQFF. The CDR3 coding sequence is TGTGCCTGGAGAAATCGGGGGGCCGGCAAAGAGCAGTTCTTC.

A single count supports this clone. The chain is built from TRBV6-6 and TRBJ1-2, with D unclear. Looked up from germline, CDR1 is MNHNY and CDR2 is SVGAGI (reference sequence). Trimming removed 6 bases at V and 3 bases at J, with 14 bases between. CDR3 length equals 14 residues. The CDR3, as DNA: TGTGCCAGCAGGGTCCCGGGGTCGGACTATGGCTACACCTTC. Protein sequence: CASRVPGSDYGYTF.

Here the CDR3 DNA reads TGTGCCAGCATCTCAGGGCGGGCGTCCTACGAGCAGTACTTC. Translating gives CASISGRASYEQYF. This chain links TRBV6-5 with TRBJ2-7; D possibly uses TRBD1 or TRBD2 (5 bases each). Trimming took off 7 bases at V and 1 base at J, with 14 bases between the two ends. This CDR3 spans 14 amino acids. Germline V CDR1 and CDR2: MNHEY, SVGAGI.

This clone appeared a single time. The chain carries TRBV4-1 and TRBJ2-6; 9 positions agree with TRBD1. There are 17 residues in the CDR3. CDR1 and CDR2 (germline): MGHRA, YSYEKL. V lost 4 bases and J lost 0; bases outside the gene matches: 4. Written as DNA, the CDR3 is TGCGCCAGCAGCCCGGGACAGGGCGACTCTGGGGCCAACGTCCTGACTTTC. This encodes CASSPGQGDSGANVLTF.